This entry lists 9 T cell receptor beta chains sequenced from one sample in a study of blood T cells in healthy people across ages. The use of a sample-barcoded 5' primer and a J-beta primer mix characterized a second PCR of about 6 to 12 cycles. Each CDR3 protein gets one entry after TCRdb re-called the 5' RACE reads with MiXCR. The table includes 450,000 to 650,000 distinct CDR3 sequences, under 30% detected once. A further study also used this sample, focusing on T cells of mothers and their children.

The specimen sequenced was blood. The receptors stem from a boy between 10 and 17 years old in good health.

This clonotype has only a few counts. The genes are TRBV2 and TRBJ1-5; 9 bases agree with TRBD1. CDR1 SNHLY and CDR2 FYNNEI come from the germline V gene. After removal of 2 bases from V and 8 bases from J, the junction contained 10 bases not matched to a gene. This CDR3 has 16 residues. In nucleotides, the CDR3 is TGTGCCAGCAGTGAAACAGGGGGCTTTGGATTGGAGCCCCAGCATTTT. Encoded protein: CASSETGGFGLEPQHF.

This clonotype has at least ten counts. The CDR3 loop reads CASSLGPGSETQYF. In nucleotides, the CDR3 is TGCGCCAGCAGCTTGGGGCCGGGGTCTGAGACCCAGTACTTC. The chain uses TRBV5-1 and TRBJ2-5; perhaps TRBD2 as D (5 bases). Trimming took 0 bases from V and 5 from J, leaving 11 bases between them. This CDR3 has 14 residues. From germline, CDR1 is SGHRS and CDR2 YFSETQ.

This clonotype was recorded many times. The chain employs TRBV28 and TRBJ2-1, with D perhaps TRBD2 (7 bases). Trimming stripped 2 bases from V and 9 bases from J, with 17 bases between. There are 15 residues in the CDR3. Germline assignment: CDR1 MDHEN and CDR2 SYDVKM. CDR3 sequence: CASSLLAVGGGEQFF. In DNA form, the CDR3 reads TGTGCCAGCAGTTTACTAGCGGTGGGAGGGGGTGAGCAGTTCTTC.

J is TRBJ2-7 and V is TRBV7-2; 8 bases are shared with TRBD1. Germline V CDR1 and CDR2: SGHTA, FQGNSA. The V and J ends lost 1 base and 2 bases, in that order; junction bases with no gene match: 7. The CDR3 is made up of 16 amino acids. CDR3 region: CASSLGRMTGAYEQYF. DNA of the CDR3: TGTGCCAGCAGCTTAGGCCGGATGACAGGGGCCTACGAGCAGTACTTC. Complete variable domain (other parts from reference TRBV7-2 and TRBJ2-7): GAGVSQSPSNKVTEKGKDVELRCDPISGHTALYWYRQSLGQGLEFLIYFQGNSAPDKSGLPSDRFSAERTGGSVSTLTIQRTQQEDSAVYLCASSLGRMTGAYEQYFGPGTRLTVT.

This clonotype showed up just a few times. V and J are TRBV29-1 and TRBJ1-1, with D hard to call. The CDR3 contains 11 residues. Between the trimmed V and J ends, which lost 3 bases and 8 bases, there was a span of 10 bases. Germline lookup yields CDR1 SQVTM and CDR2 ANQGSEA. CDR3: CSVEDGGEAFF. The CDR3 DNA sequence: TGCAGCGTTGAGGACGGAGGAGAAGCTTTCTTT. Using reference TRBV29-1 and TRBJ1-1 for the parts outside the CDR3, the full variable domain is SAVISQKPSRDICQRGTSLTIQCQVDSQVTMMFWYRQQPGQSLTLIATANQGSEATYESGFVIDKFPISRPNLTFSTLTVSNMSPEDSSIYLCSVEDGGEAFFGQGTRLTVV.

This sequence joins TRBV5-6 and TRBJ2-5, with D possibly being TRBD2 (5 bases). CDR1 is SGHDT, CDR2 YYEEEE, per germline. V lost 0 bases to trimming and J lost 5 bases, with 14 bases between them. The CDR3 length is 15 residues. Here the CDR3 reads CASSLGSGRGETQYF. In DNA form, the CDR3 reads TGTGCCAGCAGCTTGGGTTCGGGCCGCGGGGAGACCCAGTACTTC.

There are a few counts of this clonotype. The chain joins TRBV5-1 to TRBJ1-3; D might be TRBD1 (6 bases). The CDR3 totals 18 residues. Germline V gene data show CDR1 as SGHRS and CDR2 as YFSETQ. The ends were cut back, 1 base at V and 0 bases at J, with 17 bases in the middle. This chain's CDR3 is CASSLHGRGAYSGNTIYF. In nucleotides, the CDR3 is TGCGCCAGCAGCTTGCATGGTCGGGGGGCCTACTCTGGAAACACCATATATTTT.

This CDR3 reads CASSLLWGAGNTEAFF. Here the CDR3 DNA reads TGTGCCAGCAGCTTATTGTGGGGGGCAGGGAACACTGAAGCTTTCTTT. The V call is TRBV13, the J call TRBJ1-1, with D possibly TRBD1 on 6 matching bases. The CDR3 is 16 residues long. CDR1 and CDR2 (germline): PRHDT, FYEKMQ (reference sequence). V was trimmed by 2 bases and J by 1 base, leaving 14 bases between them.

Only a few counts were recorded for this clonotype. The J gene is TRBJ2-5, the V gene TRBV9, with TRBD2 matching over 9 bases. The J call may be mistaken, given a closer DNA end match to TRBJ2-1. The CDR3 spans 15 residues. Germline V gene data show CDR1 as SGDLS and CDR2 as YYNGEE. CDR3 nucleotides: TGTGCCAGCAGCGGAGGGACTAGCCCTTGGGATGAGCAGTTCTTC. This codes for CASSGGTSPWDEQFF.